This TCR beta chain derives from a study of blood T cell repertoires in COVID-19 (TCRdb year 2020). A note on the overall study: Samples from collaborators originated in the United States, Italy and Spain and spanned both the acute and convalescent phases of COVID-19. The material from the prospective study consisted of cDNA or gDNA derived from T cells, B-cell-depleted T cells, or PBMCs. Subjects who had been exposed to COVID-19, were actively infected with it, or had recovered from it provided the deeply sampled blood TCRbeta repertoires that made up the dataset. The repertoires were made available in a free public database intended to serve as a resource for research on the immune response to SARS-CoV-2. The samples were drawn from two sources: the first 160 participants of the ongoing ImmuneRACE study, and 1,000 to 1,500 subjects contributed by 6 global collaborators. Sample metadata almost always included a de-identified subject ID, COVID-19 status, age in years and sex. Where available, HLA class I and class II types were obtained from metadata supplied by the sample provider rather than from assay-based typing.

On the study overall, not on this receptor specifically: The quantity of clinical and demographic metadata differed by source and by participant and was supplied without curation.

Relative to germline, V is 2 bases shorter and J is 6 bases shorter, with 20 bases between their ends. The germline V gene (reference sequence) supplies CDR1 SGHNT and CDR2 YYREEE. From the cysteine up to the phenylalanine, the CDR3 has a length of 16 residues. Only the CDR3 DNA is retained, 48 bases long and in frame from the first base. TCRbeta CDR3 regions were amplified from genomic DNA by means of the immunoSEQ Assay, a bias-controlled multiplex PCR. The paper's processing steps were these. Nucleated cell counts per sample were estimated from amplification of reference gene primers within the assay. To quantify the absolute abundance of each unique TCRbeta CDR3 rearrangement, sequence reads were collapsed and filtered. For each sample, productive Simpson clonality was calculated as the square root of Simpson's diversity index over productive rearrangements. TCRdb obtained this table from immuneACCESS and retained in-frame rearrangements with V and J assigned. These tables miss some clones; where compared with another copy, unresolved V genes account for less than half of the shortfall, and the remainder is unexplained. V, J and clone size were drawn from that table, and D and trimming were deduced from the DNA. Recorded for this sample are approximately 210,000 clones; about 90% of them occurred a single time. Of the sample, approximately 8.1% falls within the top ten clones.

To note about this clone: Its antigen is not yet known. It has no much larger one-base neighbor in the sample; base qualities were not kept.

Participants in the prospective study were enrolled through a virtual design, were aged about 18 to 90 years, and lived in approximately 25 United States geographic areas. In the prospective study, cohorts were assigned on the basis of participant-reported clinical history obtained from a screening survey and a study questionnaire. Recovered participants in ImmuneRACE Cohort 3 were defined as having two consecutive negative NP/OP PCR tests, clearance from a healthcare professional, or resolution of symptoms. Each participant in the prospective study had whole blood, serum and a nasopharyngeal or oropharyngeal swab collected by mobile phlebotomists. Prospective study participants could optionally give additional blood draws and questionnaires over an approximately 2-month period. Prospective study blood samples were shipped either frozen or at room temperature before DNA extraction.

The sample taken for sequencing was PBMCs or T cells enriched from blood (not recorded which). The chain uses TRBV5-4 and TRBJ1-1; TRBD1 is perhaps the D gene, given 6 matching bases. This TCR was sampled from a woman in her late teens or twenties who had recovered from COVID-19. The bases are TGTGCCAGCAGCTTAGGTCCCCAAGGGGGGGACGCTGAAGCTTTCTTT. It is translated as CASSLGPQGGDAEAFF.